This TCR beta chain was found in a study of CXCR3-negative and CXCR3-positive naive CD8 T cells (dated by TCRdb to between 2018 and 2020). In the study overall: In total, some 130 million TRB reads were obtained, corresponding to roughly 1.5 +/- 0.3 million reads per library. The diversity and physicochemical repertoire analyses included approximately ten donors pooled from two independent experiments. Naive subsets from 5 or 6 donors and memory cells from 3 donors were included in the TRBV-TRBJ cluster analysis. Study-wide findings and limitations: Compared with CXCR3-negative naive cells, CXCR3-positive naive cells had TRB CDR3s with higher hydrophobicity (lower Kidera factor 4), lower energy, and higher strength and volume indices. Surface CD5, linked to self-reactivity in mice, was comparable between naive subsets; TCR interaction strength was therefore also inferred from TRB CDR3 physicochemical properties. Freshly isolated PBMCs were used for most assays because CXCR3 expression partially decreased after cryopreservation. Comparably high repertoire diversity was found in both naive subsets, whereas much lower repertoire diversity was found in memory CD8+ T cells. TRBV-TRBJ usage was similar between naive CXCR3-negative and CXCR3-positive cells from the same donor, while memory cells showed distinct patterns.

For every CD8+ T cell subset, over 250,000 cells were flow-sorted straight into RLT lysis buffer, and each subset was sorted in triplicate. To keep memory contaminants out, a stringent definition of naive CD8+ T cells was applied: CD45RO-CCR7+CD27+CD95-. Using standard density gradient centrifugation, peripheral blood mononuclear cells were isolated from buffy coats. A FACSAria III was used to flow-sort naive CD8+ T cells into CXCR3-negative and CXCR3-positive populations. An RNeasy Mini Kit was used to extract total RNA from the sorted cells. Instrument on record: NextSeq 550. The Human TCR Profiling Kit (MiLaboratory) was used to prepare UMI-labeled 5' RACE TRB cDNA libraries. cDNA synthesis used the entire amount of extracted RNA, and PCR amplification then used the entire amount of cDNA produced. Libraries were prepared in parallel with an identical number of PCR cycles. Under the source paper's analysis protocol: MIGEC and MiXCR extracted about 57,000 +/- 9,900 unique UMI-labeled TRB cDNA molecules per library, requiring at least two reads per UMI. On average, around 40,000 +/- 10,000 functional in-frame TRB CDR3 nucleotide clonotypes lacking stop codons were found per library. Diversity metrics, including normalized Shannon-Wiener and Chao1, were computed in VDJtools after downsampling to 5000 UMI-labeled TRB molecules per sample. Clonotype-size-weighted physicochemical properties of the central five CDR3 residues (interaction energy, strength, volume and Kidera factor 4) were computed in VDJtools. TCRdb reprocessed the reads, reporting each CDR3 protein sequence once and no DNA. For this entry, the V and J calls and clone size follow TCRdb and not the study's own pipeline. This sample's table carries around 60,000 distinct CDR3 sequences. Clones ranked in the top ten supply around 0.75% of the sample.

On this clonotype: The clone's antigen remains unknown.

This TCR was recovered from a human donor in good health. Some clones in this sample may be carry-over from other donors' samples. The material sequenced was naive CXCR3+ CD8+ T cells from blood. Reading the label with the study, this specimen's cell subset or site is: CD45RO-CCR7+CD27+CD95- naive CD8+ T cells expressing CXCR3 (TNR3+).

Here the CDR3 is given as CATRRGNEKLFF. This chain is built from TRBV10-3 and TRBJ1-4. The germline V gene sets CDR1 to ENHRY and CDR2 to SYGVKD. Counted from cysteine to phenylalanine, this CDR3 has 12 amino acids. No DNA is listed.